This T cell receptor beta chain was documented in a study of regulatory T cells in long-lasting Graves disease. Construction of TCR beta libraries relied on iRepertoire HTBI primers and on Arm-PCR targeting CDR3 regions. MiXCR, applied by TCRdb to the multiplex PCR reads, yields one record per CDR3 protein. Of approximately 540,000 distinct CDR3 sequences detected, approximately 12% appear once; the ten largest clones hold over 7%. This sample's time point: newly diagnosed GD, antithyroid drugs for less than 3 months. Scientists built the TCR library using RNA that was extracted from PBMCs. A word on this clonotype: A much bigger clone sits one base away, suggesting this may be a read error.

This CDR3 is built from 16 residues. V lost 5 bases, J lost 2 bases, and 17 bases lay in between. CDR1 is SGHRS and CDR2 is YFSETQ in the germline V gene. The data were also submitted as part of a second study, on T cells in Graves' hyperthyroidism and ophthalmopathy.

The V call is TRBV5-1, the J call TRBJ2-1, with D possibly matching TRBD2 (5 bases). This specimen consisted of peripheral blood mononuclear cells (PBMCs), obtained at new diagnosis, from a patient treated with antithyroid drugs. This clonotype was obtained from a woman in her 30s with Graves disease. The CDR3 DNA follows: TGCGCCAGCAGTCCTAGCTGGAGCTCGGCCTACAATGAGCAGTTCTTC. Its protein is CASSPSWSSAYNEQFF.